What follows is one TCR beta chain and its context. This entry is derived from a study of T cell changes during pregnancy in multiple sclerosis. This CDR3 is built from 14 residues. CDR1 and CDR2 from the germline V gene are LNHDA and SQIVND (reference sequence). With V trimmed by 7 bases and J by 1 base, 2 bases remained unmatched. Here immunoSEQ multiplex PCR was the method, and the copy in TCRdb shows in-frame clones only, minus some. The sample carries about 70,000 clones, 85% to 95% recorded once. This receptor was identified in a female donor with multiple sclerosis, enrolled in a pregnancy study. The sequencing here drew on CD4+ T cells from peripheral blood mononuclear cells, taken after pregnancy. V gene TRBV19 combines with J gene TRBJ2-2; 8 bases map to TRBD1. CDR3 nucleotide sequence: TGTGCCAGTACCGGGACAGGGAACACCGGGGAGCTGTTTTTT. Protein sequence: CASTGTGNTGELFF.